The rows below give T cell receptor beta chains drawn from one sample of a study of graft-versus-host responses after intestinal transplantation. TCRdb's table, derived via immunoSEQ multiplex PCR, lists solely in-frame clones and lacks some. Of about 73,000 clones in the sample, around 87% were seen once. These receptors have no known antigen. The sample here was unstimulated CD8+ T cells sorted from spleen or lymph node cells, taken before transplant. Receptors originate from a human donor who was the organ donor for an intestinal transplant. The CDR3 runs from the conserved cysteine through the conserved F or W. The D gene is left open where the match is weak. Clone size is given for some rows only: seen once, a few or many times, or a class if the clone is expanded.

J | V | D | size | DNA | CDR3
TRBJ1-2 | TRBV9 | . | . | TGTGCCAGCAGCCCCGGAGGGGCGCCTTATGGCTACACCTTC | CASSPGGAPYGYTF
TRBJ1-3 | TRBV5-4 | TRBD1 | few | TGTGCCAGCAGCTTCACAGGGGGAGGAAACACCATATATTTT | CASSFTGGGNTIYF
TRBJ1-1 | TRBV28 | TRBD1 | . | TGTGCCAGCAGTTCGGACAGGGTTTTTAGAGGTAACACTGAAGCTTTCTTT | CASSSDRVFRGNTEAFF
TRBJ2-1 | TRBV4-1 | TRBD1 | . | TGCGCCAGCAGCCCCGGGACAGGGGGAAGGGGTGAGCAGTTCTTC | CASSPGTGGRGEQFF
TRBJ2-5 | TRBV6-1 | . | once | TGTGCCAGCAGTGCGCCAGGGGAGGGCGAGACCCAGTACTTC | CASSAPGEGETQYF
TRBJ1-2 | TRBV6-1 | . | . | TGTGCCAGCAGTGAAAGCATGGCTAACTATGGCTACACCTTC | CASSESMANYGYTF
TRBJ2-1 | TRBV7-3 | TRBD1 | . | TGTGCCAGCAGCCCGACAGGGGGCCTGTACAATGAGCAGTTCTTC | CASSPTGGLYNEQFF
TRBJ2-5 | TRBV5-1 | . | . | TGCGCCAGCAGCTCCTATGCGGGCAGGGGTCTTCAAGAGACCCAGTACTTC | CASSSYAGRGLQETQYF
TRBJ1-1 | TRBV27 | TRBD1 | . | TGTGCCAGCAGTCCACGGACAGGGAACACTGAAGCTTTCTTT | CASSPRTGNTEAFF
TRBJ2-3 | TRBV5-1 | TRBD1 | . | TGCGCCAGCAGCTGGACAGGGGTGCGGTATTTT | CASSWTGVRYF
TRBJ1-4 | TRBV4-3 | . | few | TGCGCCAGCAGCGCGGGTGACGTAGCAAGGAATGAAAAACTGTTTTTT | CASSAGDVARNEKLFF
TRBJ1-6 | TRBV7-2 | . | few | TGTGCCAGCAGCTCGGTTAATTCACCCCTCCACTTT | CASSSVNSPLHF
TRBJ1-5 | TRBV5-8 | TRBD1 | . | TGTGCCAGCAACAAGGACAGGGGAGGACCTAGGGATCAGCCCCAGCATTTT | CASNKDRGGPRDQPQHF
TRBJ2-1 | TRBV27 | . | . | TGTGCCAGCAGTTTCCGCGGGGATGAGCAGTTCTTC | CASSFRGDEQFF
TRBJ1-6 | TRBV6-1 | . | . | TGTGCCAGCGTCCGGGACAACCATAATTCACCCCTCCACTTT | CASVRDNHNSPLHF
TRBJ2-1 | TRBV29-1 | . | . | TGCAGCGCGGGGTGGCCCCGCGCACCCAATGAGCAGTTCTTC | CSAGWPRAPNEQFF
TRBJ1-4 | TRBV12-1 | . | . | TGTGCCAGCCCGAGCGCGTCCGGGACAGCTCATGAAAAACTGTTTTTT | CASPSASGTAHEKLFF
TRBJ2-3 | TRBV7-6 | . | . | TGTGCCAGCAGCTTGACCGGGAACCTGAGGAGTACGCAGTATTTT | CASSLTGNLRSTQYF
TRBJ2-1 | TRBV6-5 | . | . | TGTGCCAGCAGTTACGGCGCACAGGGTTACAATGAGCAGTTCTTC | CASSYGAQGYNEQFF
TRBJ2-1 | TRBV7-6 | . | . | TGTGCCAGCACCAAAGGTCCCCCAGGATCTAACAGGGGACTCTACAATGAGCAGTTCTTC | CASTKGPPGSNRGLYNEQFF